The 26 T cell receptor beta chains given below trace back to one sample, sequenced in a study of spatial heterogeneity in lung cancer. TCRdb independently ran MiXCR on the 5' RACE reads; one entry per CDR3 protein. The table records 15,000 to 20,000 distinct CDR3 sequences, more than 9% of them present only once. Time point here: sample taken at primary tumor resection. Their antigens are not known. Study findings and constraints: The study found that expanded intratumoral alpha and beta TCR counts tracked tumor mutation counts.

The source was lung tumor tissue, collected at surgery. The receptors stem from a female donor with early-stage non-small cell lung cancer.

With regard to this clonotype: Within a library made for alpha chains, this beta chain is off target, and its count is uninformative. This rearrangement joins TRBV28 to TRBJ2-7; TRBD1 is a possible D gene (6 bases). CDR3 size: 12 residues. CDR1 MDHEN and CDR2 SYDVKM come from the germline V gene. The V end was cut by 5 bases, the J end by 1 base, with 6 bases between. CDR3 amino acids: CASSTGSYEQYF. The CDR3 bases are TGTGCCAGCAGTACAGGGTCCTACGAGCAGTACTTC.

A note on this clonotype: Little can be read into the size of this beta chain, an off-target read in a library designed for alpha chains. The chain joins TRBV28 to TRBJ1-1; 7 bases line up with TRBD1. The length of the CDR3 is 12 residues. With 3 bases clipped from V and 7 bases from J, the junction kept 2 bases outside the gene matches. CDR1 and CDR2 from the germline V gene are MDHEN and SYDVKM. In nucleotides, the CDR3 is TGTGCCAGCAGTTTGGGACAGCGTGAAGCTTTCTTT. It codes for CASSLGQREAFF.

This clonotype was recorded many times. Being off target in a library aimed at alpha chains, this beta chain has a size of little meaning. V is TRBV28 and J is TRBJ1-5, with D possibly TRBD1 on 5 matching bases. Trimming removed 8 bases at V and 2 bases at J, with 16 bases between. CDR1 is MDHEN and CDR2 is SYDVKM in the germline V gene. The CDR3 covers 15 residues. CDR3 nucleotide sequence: TGTGCCAGCGCTGGGCAGGGAAGCGGCAATCAGCCCCAGCATTTT. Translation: CASAGQGSGNQPQHF.

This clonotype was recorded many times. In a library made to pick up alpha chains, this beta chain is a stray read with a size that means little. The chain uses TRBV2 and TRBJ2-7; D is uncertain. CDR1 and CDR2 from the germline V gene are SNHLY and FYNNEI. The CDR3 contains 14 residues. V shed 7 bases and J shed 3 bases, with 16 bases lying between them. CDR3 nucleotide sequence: TGTGCCAGCAAGGCGTCTCATCGCCGCTACGAGCAGTACTTC. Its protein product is CASKASHRRYEQYF.

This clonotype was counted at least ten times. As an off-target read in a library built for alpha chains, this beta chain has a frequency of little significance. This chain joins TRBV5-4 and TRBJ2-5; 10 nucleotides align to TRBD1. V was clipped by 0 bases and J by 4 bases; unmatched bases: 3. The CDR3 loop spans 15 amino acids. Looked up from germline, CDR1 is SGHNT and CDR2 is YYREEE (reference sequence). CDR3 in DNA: TGTGCCAGCAGCTTGGAGGACAGGGGGGTAGAGACCCAGTACTTC. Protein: CASSLEDRGVETQYF.

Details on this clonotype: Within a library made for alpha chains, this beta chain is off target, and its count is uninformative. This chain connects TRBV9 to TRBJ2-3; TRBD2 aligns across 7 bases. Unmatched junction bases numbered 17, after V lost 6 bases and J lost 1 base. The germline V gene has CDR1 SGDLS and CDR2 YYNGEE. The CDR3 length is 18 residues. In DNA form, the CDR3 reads TGTGCCAGCACCCCCCCGCGGGAGAGCGGTGATGGCACAGATACGCAGTATTTT. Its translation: CASTPPRESGDGTDTQYF.

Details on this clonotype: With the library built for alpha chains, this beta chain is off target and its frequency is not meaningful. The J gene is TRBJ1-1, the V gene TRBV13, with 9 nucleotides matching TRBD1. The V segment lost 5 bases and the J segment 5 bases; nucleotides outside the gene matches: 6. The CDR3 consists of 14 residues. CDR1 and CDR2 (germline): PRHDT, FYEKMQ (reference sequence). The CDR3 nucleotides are TGTGCCAGCAGCCACAACGACAGGGGGACTGAAGCTTTCTTT. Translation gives CASSHNDRGTEAFF. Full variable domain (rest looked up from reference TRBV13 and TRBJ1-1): AAGVIQSPRHLIKEKRETATLKCYPIPRHDTVYWYQQGPGQDPQFLISFYEKMQSDKGSIPDRFSAQQFSDYHSELNMSSLELGDSALYFCASSHNDRGTEAFFGQGTRLTVV.

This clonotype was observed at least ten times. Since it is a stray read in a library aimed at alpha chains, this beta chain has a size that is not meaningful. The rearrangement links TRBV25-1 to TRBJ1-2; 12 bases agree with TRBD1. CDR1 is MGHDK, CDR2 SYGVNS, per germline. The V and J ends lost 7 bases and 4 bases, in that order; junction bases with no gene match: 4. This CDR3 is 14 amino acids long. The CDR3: CASMGTGGTYGYTF. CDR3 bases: TGTGCCAGCATGGGGACAGGGGGCACCTATGGCTACACCTTC.

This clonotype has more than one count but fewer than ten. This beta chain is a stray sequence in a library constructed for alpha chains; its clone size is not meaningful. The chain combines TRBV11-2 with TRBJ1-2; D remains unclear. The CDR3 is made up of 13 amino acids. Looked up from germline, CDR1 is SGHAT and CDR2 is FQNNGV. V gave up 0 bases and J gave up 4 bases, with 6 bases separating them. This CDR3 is CASSLDRPYGYTF. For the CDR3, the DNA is TGTGCCAGCAGCTTAGACAGGCCCTATGGCTACACCTTC.

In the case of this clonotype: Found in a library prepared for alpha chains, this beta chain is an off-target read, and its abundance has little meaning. The CDR3 protein is CASLDRTNTGELFF. The CDR3 region has the DNA TGTGCCAGCCTCGACAGGACGAACACCGGGGAGCTGTTTTTT. The rearrangement uses TRBV28 and TRBJ2-2, with D possibly being TRBD1 (6 bases). CDR3 size: 14 residues. CDR1 and CDR2 from the germline V gene are MDHEN and SYDVKM. Trimming stripped 8 bases from V and 0 bases from J, with 10 bases between.

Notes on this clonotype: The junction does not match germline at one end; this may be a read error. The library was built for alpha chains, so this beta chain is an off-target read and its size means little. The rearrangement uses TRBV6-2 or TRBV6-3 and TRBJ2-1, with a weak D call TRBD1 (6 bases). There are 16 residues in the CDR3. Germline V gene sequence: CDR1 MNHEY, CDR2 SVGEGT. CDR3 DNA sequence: TGTGCCAGCAGCGACGTCGGGGACACCCTCTACAATCAGCAGTTCTTC. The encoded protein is CASSDVGDTLYNQQFF.

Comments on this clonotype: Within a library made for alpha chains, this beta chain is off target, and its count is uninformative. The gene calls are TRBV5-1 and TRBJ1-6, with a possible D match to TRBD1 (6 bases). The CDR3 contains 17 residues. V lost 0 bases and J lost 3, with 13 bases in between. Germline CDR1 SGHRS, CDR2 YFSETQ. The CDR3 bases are TGCGCCAGCAGCTTGGGTGGCGGAGGGGGCTATAATTCACCCCTCCACTTT. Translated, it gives CASSLGGGGGYNSPLHF.

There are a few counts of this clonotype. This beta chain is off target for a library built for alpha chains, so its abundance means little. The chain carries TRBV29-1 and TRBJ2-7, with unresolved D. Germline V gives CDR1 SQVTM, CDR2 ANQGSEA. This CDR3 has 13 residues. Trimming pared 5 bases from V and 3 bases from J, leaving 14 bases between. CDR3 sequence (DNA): TGCAGCGTTATTCGGACGGCCGACTACGAGCAGTACTTC. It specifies CSVIRTADYEQYF.

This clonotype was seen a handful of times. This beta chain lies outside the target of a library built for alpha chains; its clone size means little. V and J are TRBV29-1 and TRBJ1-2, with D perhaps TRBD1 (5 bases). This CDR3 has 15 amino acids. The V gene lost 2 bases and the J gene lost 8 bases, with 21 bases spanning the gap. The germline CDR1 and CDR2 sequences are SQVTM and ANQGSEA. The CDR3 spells CSVEKIGTRLGGYTF. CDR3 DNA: TGCAGCGTTGAAAAGATTGGGACCCGACTAGGGGGCTACACCTTC. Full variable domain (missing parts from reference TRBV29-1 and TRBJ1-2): SAVISQKPSRDICQRGTSLTIQCQVDSQVTMMFWYRQQPGQSLTLIATANQGSEATYESGFVIDKFPISRPNLTFSTLTVSNMSPEDSSIYLCSVEKIGTRLGGYTFGSGTRLTVV.

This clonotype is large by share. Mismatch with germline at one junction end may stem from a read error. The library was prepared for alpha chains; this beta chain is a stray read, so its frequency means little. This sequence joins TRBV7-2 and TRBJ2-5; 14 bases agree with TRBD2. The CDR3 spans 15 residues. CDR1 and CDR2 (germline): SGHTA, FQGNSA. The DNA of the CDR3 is TGTGCCAGCAGCTTAGAGCGACTAGCGGGGGGGCCGCAAATCTTC. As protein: CASSLERLAGGPQIF.

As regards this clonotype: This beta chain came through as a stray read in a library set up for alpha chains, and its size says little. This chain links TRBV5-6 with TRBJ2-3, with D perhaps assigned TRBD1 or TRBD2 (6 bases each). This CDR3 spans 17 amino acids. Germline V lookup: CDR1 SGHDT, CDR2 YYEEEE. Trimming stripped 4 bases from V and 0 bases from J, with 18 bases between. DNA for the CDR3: TGTGCCAGCAGCCCAGGGAGACGGGGGCCTAGCACAGATACGCAGTATTTT. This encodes CASSPGRRGPSTDTQYF.

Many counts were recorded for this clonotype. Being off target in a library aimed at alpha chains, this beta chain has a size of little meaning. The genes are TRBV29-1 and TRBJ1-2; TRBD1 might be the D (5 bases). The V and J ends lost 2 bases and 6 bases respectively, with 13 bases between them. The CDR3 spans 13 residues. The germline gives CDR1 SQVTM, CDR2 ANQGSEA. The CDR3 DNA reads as TGCAGCGTTGAAATCCGCAGGGAGGATGGCTACACCTTC. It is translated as CSVEIRREDGYTF.

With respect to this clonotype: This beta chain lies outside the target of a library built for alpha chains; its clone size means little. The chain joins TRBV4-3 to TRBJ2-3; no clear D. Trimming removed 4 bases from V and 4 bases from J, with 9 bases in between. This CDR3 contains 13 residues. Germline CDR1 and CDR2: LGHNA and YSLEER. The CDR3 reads CASSPSFADTQYF. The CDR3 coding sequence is TGCGCCAGCAGCCCAAGCTTCGCAGATACGCAGTATTTT.

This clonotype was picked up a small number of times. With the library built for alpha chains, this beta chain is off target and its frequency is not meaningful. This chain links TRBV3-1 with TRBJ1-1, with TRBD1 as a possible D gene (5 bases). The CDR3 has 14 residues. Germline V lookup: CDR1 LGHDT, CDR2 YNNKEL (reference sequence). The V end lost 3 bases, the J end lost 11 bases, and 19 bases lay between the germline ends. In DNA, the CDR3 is TGTGCCAGCAGCCATTCCCCTGGGAGGGGATGGGCTTTCTTT. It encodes CASSHSPGRGWAFF. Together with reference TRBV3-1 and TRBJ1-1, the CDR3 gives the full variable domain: DTAVSQTPKYLVTQMGNDKSIKCEQNLGHDTMYWYKQDSKKFLKIMFSYNNKELIINETVPNRFSPKSPDKAHLNLHINSLELGDSAVYFCASSHSPGRGWAFFGQGTRLTVV.

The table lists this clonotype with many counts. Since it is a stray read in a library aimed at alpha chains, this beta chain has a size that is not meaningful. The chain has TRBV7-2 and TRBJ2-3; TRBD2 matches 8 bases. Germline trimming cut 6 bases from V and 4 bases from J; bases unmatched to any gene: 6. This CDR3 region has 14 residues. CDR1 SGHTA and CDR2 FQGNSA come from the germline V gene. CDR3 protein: CASSPGGVPDTQYF. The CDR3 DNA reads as TGTGCCAGCAGTCCGGGGGGGGTGCCAGATACGCAGTATTTT. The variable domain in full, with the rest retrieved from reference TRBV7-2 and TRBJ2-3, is GAGVSQSPSNKVTEKGKDVELRCDPISGHTALYWYRQSLGQGLEFLIYFQGNSAPDKSGLPSDRFSAERTGGSVSTLTIQRTQQEDSAVYLCASSPGGVPDTQYFGPGTRLTVL.

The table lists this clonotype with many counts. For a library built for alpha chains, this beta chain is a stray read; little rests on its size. CDR3 nucleotide sequence: TGTGCCATCACTGACAACTACGAGCAGTACTTC. Amino acid sequence: CAITDNYEQYF. The chain joins TRBV10-3 to TRBJ2-7; D uncertain. Germline values: CDR1 ENHRY, CDR2 SYGVKD. Trimming took 7 bases from V and 3 from J, leaving 7 bases between them. The CDR3 is 11 amino acids.

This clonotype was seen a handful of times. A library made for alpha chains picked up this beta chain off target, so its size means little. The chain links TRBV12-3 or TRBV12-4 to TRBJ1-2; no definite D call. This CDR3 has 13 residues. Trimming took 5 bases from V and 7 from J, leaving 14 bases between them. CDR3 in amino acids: CASSPAGLGGYTF. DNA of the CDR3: TGTGCCAGCAGTCCAGCGGGGTTGGGTGGCTACACCTTC.

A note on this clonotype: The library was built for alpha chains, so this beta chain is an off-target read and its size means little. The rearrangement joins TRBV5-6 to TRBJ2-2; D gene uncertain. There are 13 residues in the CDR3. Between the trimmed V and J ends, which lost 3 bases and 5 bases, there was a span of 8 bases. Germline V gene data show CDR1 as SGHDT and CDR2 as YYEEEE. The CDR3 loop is CASSWDKTGELFF. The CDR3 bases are TGTGCCAGCAGCTGGGATAAAACCGGGGAGCTGTTTTTT.

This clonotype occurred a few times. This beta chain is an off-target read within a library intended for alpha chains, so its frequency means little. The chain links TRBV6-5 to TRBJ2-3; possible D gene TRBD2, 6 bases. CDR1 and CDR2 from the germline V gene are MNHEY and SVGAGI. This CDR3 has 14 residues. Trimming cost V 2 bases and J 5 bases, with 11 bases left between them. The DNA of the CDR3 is TGTGCCAGCAGTTACGCTACGGGGGAAGATACGCAGTATTTT. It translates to CASSYATGEDTQYF.

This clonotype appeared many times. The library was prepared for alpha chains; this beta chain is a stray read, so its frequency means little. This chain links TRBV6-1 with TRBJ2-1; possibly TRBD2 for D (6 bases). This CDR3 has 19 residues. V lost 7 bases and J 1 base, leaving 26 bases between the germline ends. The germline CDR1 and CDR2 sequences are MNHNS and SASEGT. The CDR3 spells CASTRKGGSSERSYNEQFF. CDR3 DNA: TGTGCCAGCACTCGAAAAGGAGGGTCTAGCGAAAGATCCTACAATGAGCAGTTCTTC.

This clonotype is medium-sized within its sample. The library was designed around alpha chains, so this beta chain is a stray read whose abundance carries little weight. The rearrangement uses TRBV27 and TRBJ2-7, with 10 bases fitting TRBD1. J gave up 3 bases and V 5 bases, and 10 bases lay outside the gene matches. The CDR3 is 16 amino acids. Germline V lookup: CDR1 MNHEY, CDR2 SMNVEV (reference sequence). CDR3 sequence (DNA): TGTGCCAGCAGTAGCCGGGGACAGGGGATATTCTACGAGCAGTACTTC. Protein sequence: CASSSRGQGIFYEQYF.